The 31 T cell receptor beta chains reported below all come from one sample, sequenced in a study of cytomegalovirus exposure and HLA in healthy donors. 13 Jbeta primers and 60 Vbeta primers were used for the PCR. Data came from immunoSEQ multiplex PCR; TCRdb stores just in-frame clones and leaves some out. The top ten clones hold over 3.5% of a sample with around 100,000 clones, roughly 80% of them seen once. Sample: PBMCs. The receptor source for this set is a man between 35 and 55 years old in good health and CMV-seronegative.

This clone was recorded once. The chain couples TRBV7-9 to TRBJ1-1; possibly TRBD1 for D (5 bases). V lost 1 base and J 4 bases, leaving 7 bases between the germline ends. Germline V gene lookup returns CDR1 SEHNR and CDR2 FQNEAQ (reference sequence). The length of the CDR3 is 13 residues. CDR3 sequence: CASSLVGATEAFF. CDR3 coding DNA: TGTGCCAGCAGCTTAGTAGGGGCCACTGAAGCTTTCTTT.

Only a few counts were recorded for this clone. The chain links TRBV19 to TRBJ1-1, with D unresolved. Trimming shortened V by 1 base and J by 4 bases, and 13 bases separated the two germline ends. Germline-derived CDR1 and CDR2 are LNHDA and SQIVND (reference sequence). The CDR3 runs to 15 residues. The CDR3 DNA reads TGTGCCAGTAGTATAGGGTTCGGGGTGGGCACTGAAGCTTTCTTT. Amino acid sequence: CASSIGFGVGTEAFF.

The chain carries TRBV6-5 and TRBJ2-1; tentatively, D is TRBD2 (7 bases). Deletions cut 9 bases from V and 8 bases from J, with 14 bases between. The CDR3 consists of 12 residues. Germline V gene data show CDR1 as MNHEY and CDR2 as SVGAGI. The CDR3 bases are TGTGCCAGTAGGGGGGGCACGGATGAGCAGTTCTTC. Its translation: CASRGGTDEQFF.

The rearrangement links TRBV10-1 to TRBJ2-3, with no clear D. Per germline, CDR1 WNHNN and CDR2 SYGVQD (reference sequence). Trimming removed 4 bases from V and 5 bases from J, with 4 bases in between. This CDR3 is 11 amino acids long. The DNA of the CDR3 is TGCGCCAGCAGTGTCCGAGATACGCAGTATTTT. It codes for CASSVRDTQYF.

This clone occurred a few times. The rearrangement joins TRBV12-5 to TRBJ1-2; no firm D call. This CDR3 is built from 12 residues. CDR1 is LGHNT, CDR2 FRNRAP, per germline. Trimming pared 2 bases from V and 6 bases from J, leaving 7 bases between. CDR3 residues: CASGLIADGYTF. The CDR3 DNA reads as TGTGCTAGTGGTTTGATCGCAGATGGCTACACCTTC. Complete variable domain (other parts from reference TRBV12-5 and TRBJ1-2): DARVTQTPRHKVTEMGQEVTMRCQPILGHNTVFWYRQTMMQGLELLAYFRNRAPLDDSGMPKDRFSAEMPDATLATLKIQPSEPRDSAVYFCASGLIADGYTFGSGTRLTVV.

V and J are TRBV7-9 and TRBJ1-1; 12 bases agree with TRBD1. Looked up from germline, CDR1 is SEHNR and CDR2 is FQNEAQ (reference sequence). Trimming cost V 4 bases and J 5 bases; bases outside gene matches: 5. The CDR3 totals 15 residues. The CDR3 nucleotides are TGTGCCAGCAGCTGGGACAGGGGGCGGGGGACTGAAGCTTTCTTT. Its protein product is CASSWDRGRGTEAFF.

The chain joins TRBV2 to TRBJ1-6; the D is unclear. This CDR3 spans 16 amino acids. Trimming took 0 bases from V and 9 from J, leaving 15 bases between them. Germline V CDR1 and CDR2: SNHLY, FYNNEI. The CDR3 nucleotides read TGTGCCAGCAGTGAAGCTTCGTCCGGGTTCGGTTCACCCCTCCACTTT. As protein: CASSEASSGFGSPLHF. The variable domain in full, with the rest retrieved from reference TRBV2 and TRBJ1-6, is EPEVTQTPSHQVTQMGQEVILRCVPISNHLYFYWYRQILGQKVEFLVSFYNNEISEKSEIFDDQFSVERPDGSNFTLKIRSTKLEDSAMYFCASSEASSGFGSPLHFGNGTRLTVT.

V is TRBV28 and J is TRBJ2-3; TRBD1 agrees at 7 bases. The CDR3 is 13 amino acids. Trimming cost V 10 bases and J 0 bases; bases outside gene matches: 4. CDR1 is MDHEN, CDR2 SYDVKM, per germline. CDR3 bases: TGTGCCACCCGGGGACAGAGCACAGATACGCAGTATTTT. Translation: CATRGQSTDTQYF. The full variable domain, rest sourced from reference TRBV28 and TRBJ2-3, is DVKVTQSSRYLVKRTGEKVFLECVQDMDHENMFWYRQDPGLGLRLIYFSYDVKMKEKGDIPEGYSVSREKKERFSLILESASTNQTSMYLCATRGQSTDTQYFGPGTRLTVL.

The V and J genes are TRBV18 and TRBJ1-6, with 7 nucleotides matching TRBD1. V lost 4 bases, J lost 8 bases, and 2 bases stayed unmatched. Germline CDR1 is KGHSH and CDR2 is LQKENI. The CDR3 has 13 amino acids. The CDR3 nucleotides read TGTGCCAGCTCACGTGACAGGGATTCACCCCTCCACTTT. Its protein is CASSRDRDSPLHF.

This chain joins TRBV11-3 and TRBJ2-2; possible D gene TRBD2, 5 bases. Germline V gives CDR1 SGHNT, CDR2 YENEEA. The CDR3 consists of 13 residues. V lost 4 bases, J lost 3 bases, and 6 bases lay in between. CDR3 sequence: CASSSDYTGELFF. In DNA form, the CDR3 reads TGTGCCAGCAGCTCGGACTACACCGGGGAGCTGTTTTTT.

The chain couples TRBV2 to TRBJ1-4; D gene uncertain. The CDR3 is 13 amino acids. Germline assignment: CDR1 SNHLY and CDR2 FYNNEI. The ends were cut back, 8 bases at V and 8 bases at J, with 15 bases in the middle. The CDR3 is CASEVVRLEKLFF. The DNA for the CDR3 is TGTGCCAGCGAGGTGGTGCGGCTGGAAAAACTGTTTTTT.

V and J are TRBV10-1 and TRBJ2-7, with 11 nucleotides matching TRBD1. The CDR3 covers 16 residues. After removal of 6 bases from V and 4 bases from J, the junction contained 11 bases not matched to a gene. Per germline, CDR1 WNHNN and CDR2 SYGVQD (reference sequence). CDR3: CASRAIGQGASYEQYV. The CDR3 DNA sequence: TGCGCCAGCAGGGCTATAGGACAGGGGGCATCGTACGAGCAGTACGTC.

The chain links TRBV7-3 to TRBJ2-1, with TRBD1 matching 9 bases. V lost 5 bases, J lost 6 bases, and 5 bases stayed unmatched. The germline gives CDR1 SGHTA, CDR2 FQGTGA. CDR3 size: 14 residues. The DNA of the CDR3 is TGTGCCAGCAGCCCCCGGGACAGGGTCAATGAGCAGTTCTTC. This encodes CASSPRDRVNEQFF.

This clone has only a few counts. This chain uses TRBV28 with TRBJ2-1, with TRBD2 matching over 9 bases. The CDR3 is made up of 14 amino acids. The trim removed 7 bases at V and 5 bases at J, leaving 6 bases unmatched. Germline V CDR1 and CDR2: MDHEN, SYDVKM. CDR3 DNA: TGTGCCAGCACCGCCCCTAGCGGGGACAATGAGCAGTTCTTC. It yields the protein CASTAPSGDNEQFF.

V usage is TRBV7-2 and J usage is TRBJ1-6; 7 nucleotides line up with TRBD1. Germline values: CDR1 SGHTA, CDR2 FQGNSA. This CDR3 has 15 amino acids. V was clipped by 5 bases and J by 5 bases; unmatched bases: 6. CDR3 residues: CASSQTGTDNSPLHF. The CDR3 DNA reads TGTGCCAGCAGCCAAACCGGGACAGATAATTCACCCCTCCACTTT.

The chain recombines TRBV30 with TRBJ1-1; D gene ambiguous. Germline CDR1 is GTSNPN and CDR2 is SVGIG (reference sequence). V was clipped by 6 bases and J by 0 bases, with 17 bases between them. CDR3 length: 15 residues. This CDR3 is CACSPGLGMNTEAFF. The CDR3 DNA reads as TGTGCCTGCAGTCCGGGTCTCGGTATGAACACTGAAGCTTTCTTT.

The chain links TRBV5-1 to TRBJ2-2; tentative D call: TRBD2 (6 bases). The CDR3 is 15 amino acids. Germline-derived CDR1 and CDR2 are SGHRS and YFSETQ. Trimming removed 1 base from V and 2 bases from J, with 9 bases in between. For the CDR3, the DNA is TGCGCCAGCAGCTTGAGCACTAGCAACACCGGGGAGCTGTTTTTT. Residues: CASSLSTSNTGELFF. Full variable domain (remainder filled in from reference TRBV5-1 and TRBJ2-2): KAGVTQTPRYLIKTRGQQVTLSCSPISGHRSVSWYQQTPGQGLQFLFEYFSETQRNKGNFPGRFSGRQFSNSRSEMNVSTLELGDSALYLCASSLSTSNTGELFFGEGSRLTVL.

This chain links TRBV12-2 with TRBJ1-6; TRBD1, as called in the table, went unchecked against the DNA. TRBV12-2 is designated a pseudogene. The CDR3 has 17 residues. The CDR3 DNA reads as TGTGCAAGTCGCTCGCTAACAGGGGGCTGGACTAATTCACCCCTCCACTTT. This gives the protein CASRSLTGGWTNSPLHF.

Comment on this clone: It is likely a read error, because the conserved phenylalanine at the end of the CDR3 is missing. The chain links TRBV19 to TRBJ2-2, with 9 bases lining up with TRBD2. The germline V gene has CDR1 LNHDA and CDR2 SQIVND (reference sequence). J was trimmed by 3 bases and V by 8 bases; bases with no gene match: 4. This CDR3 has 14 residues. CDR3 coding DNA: TGTGCCAGTGGCGGGGGGGCGTACACCGGGGAGCTGTTTCTT. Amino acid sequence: CASGGGAYTGELFL.

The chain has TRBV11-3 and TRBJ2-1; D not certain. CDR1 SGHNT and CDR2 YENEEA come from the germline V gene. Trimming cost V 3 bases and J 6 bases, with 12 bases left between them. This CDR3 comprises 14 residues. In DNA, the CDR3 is TGTGCCAGCAGCTTGGAGTCCCCGGGCAATGAGCAGTTCTTC. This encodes CASSLESPGNEQFF.

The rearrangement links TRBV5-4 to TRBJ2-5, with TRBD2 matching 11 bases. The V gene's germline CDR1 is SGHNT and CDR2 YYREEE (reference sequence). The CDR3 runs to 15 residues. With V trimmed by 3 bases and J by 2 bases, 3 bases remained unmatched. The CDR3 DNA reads TGTGCCAGCAGCTGGGCTAGCGGGGGGCAAGAGACCCAGTACTTC. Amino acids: CASSWASGGQETQYF.

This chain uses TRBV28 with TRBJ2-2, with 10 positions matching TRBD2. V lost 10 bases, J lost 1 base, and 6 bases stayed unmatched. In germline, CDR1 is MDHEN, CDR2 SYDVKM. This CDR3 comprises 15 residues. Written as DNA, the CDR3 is TGTGCCATCATAGCGGGGGGCCGGAACACCGGGGAGCTGTTTTTT. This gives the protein CAIIAGGRNTGELFF.

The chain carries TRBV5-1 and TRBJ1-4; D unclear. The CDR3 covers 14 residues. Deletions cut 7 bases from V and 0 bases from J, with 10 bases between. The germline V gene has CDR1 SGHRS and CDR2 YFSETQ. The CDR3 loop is CASFPLPTNEKLFF. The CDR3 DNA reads TGCGCCAGCTTCCCCCTTCCAACTAATGAAAAACTGTTTTTT. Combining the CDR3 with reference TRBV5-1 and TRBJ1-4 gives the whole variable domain KAGVTQTPRYLIKTRGQQVTLSCSPISGHRSVSWYQQTPGQGLQFLFEYFSETQRNKGNFPGRFSGRQFSNSRSEMNVSTLELGDSALYLCASFPLPTNEKLFFGSGTQLSVL.

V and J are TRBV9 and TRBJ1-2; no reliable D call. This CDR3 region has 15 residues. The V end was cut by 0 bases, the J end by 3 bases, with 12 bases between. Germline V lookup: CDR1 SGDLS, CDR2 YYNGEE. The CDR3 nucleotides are TGTGCCAGCAGCGTAGATCCGGGTTCGGACTATGGCTACACCTTC. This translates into CASSVDPGSDYGYTF. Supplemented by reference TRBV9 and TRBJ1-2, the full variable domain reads DSGVTQTPKHLITATGQRVTLRCSPRSGDLSVYWYQQSLDQGLQFLIQYYNGEERAKGNILERFSAQQFPDLHSELNLSSLELGDSALYFCASSVDPGSDYGYTFGSGTRLTVV.

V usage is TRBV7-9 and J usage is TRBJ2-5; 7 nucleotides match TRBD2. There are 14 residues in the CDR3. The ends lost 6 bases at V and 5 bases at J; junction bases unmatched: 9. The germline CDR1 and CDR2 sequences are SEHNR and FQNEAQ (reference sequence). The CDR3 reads CASSLMGGEETQYF. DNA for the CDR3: TGTGCCAGCAGTCTAATGGGAGGGGAGGAGACCCAGTACTTC.

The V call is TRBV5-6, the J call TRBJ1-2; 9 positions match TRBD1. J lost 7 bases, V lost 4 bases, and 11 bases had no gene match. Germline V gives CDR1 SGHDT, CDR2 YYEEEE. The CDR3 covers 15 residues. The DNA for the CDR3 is TGTGCCAGCAGCCCCCCGCCGGGACAGGGTGGTGGCTACACCTTC. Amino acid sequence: CASSPPPGQGGGYTF. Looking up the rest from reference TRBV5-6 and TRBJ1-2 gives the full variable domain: DAGVTQSPTHLIKTRGQQVTLRCSPKSGHDTVSWYQQALGQGPQFIFQYYEEEERQRGNFPDRFSGHQFPNYSSELNVNALLLGDSALYLCASSPPPGQGGGYTFGSGTRLTVV.

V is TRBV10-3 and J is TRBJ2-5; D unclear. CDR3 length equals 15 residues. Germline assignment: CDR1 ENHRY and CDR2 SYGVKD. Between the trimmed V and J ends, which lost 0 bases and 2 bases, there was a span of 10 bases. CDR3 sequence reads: CAISESNSQQETQYF. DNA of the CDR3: TGTGCCATCAGTGAGTCTAACAGCCAACAAGAGACCCAGTACTTC.

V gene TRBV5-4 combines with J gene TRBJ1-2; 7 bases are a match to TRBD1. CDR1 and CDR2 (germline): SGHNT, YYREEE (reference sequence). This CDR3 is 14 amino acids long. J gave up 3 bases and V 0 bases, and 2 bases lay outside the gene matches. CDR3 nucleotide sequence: TGTGCCAGCAGCTTGGCAGACAGGGACTATGGCTACACCTTC. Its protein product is CASSLADRDYGYTF.

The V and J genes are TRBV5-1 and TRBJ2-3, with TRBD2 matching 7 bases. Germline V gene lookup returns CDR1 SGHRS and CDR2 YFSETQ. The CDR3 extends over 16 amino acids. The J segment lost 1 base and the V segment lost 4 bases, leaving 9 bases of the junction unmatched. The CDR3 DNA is TGCGCCAGCAGCCCGGAGGCGGGGGTACGCACAGATACGCAGTATTTT. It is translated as CASSPEAGVRTDTQYF.

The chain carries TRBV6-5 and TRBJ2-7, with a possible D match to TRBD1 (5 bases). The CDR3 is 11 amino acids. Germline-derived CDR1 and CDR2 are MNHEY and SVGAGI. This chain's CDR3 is CASSDVQKGYV. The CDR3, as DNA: TGTGCCAGCAGTGACGTCCAGAAGGGGTATGTT.

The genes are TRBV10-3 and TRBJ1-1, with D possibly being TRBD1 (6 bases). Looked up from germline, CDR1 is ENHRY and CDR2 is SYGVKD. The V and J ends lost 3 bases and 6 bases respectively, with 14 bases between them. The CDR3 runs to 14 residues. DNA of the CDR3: TGTGCCATCAGTGATCCCTCGGGGGGCTCTGAAGCTTTCTTT. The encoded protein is CAISDPSGGSEAFF.